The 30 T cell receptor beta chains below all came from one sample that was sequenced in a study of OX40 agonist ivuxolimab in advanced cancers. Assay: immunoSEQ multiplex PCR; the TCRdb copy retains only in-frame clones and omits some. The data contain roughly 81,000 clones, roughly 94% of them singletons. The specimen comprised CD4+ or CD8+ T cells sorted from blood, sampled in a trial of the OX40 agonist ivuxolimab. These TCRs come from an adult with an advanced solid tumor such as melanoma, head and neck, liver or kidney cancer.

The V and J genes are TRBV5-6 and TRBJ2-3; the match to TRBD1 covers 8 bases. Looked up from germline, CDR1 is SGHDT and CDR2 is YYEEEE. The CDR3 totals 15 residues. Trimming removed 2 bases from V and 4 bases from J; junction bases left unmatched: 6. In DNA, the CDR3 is TGTGCCAGCAGCTTTGCGGCAGGGGGCCCAGATACGCAGTATTTT. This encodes CASSFAAGGPDTQYF.

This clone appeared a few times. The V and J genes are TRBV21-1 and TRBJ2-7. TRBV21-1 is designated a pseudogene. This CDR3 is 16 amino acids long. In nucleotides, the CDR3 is TGTGCCAGCAGCAAAGAGCCCGGGCAGGAGCATGAGGAGCAGTACTTC. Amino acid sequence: CASSKEPGQEHEEQYF.

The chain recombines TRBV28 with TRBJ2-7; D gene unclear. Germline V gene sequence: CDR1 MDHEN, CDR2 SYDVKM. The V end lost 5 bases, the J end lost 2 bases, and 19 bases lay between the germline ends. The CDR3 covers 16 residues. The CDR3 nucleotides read TGTGCCAGCAGTCTGGACCTGGGGAAGGCAACCTACGAGCAGTACTTC. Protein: CASSLDLGKATYEQYF.

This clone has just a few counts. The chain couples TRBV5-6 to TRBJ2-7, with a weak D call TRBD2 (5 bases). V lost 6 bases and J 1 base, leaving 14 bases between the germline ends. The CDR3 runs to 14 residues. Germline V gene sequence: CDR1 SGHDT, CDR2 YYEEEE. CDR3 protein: CASIEWRQSYEQYF. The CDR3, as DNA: TGTGCCAGCATCGAATGGAGGCAGTCCTACGAGCAGTACTTC.

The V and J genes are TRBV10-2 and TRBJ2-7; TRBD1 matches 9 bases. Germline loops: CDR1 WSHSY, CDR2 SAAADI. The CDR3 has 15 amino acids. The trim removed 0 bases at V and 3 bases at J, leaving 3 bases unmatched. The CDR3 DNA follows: TGCGCCAGCAGTGAGTCGTGGGACAGGGTCTACGAGCAGTACTTC. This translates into CASSESWDRVYEQYF.

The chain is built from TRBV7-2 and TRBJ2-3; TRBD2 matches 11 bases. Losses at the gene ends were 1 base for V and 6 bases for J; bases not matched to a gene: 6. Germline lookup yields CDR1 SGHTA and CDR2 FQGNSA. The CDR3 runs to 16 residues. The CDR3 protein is CASSLVILAGEDTQYF. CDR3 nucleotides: TGTGCCAGCAGCTTAGTAATACTAGCGGGGGAGGATACGCAGTATTTT.

The CDR3 bases are TGCGCCAGCAGCCAATCTTGGGGGGGAAGCTCCTACAATGAGCAGTTCTTC. This gives the protein CASSQSWGGSSYNEQFF. The gene calls are TRBV4-1 and TRBJ2-1; TRBD2 matches 7 bases. V trimming: 2 bases; J trimming: 0 bases; junction bases outside the gene matches: 7. The CDR3 has 17 amino acids. Germline V gives CDR1 MGHRA, CDR2 YSYEKL.

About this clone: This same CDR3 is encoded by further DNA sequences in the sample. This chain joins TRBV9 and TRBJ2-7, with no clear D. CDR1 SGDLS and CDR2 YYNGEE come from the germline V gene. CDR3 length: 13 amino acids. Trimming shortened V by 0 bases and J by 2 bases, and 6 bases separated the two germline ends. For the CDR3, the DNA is TGTGCCAGCAGCGTAGGTGGCCCCTACGAGCAGTACTTC. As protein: CASSVGGPYEQYF. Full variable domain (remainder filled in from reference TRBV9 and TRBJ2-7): DSGVTQTPKHLITATGQRVTLRCSPRSGDLSVYWYQQSLDQGLQFLIQYYNGEERAKGNILERFSAQQFPDLHSELNLSSLELGDSALYFCASSVGGPYEQYFGPGTRLTVT.

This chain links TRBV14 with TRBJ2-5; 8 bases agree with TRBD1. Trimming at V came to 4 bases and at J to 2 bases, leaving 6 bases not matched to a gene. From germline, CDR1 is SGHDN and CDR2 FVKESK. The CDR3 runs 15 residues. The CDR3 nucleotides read TGTGCCAGCAGCCTGGACAGGGAAGGGCAAGAGACCCAGTACTTC. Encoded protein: CASSLDREGQETQYF. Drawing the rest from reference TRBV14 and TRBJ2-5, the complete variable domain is EAGVTQFPSHSVIEKGQTVTLRCDPISGHDNLYWYRRVMGKEIKFLLHFVKESKQDESGMPNNRFLAERTGGTYSTLKVQPAELEDSGVYFCASSLDREGQETQYFGPGTRLLVL.

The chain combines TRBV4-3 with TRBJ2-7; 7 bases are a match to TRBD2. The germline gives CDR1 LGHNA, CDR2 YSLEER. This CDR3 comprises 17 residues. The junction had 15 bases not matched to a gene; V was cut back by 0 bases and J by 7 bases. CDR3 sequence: CASSQDRASGPVMEQYF. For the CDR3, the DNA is TGCGCCAGCAGCCAAGATAGGGCTAGCGGCCCAGTGATGGAGCAGTACTTC.

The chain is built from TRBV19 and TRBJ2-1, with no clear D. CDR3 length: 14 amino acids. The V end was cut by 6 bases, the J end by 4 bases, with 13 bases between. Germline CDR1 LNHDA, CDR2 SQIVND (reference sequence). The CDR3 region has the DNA TGTGCCAGTAGCCTACCGGGCGCATACAATGAGCAGTTCTTC. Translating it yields CASSLPGAYNEQFF. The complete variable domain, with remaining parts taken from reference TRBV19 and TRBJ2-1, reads DGGITQSPKYLFRKEGQNVTLSCEQNLNHDAMYWYRQDPGQGLRLIYYSQIVNDFQKGDIAEGYSVSREKKESFPLTVTSAQKNPTAFYLCASSLPGAYNEQFFGPGTRLTVL.

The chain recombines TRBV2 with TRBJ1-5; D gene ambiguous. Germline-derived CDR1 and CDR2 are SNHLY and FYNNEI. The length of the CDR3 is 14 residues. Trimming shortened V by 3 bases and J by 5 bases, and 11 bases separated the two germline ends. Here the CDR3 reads CASSDWGGDQPQHF. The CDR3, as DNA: TGTGCCAGCAGTGATTGGGGTGGGGATCAGCCCCAGCATTTT.

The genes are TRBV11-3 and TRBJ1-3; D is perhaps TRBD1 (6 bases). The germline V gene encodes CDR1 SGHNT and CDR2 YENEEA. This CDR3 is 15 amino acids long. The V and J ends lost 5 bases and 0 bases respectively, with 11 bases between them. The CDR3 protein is CASSVRGSSGNTIYF. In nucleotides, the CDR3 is TGTGCCAGCAGCGTGAGGGGGAGCTCTGGAAACACCATATATTTT.

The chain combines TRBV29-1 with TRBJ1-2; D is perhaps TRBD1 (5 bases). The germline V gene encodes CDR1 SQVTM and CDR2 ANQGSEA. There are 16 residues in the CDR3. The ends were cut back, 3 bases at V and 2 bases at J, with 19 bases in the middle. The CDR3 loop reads CSVDWGPSGANYGYTF. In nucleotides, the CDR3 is TGCAGCGTTGATTGGGGCCCTTCCGGGGCCAACTATGGCTACACCTTC.

The CDR3 is CAISEVRSYEQYF. The CDR3 DNA reads as TGTGCCATCAGTGAGGTCCGGTCCTACGAGCAGTACTTC. The chain employs TRBV10-3 and TRBJ2-7; D ambiguous. V was shortened by 2 bases and J by 1 base, with 6 bases between the two germline ends. The CDR3 runs to 13 residues. Germline CDR1 and CDR2: ENHRY and SYGVKD.

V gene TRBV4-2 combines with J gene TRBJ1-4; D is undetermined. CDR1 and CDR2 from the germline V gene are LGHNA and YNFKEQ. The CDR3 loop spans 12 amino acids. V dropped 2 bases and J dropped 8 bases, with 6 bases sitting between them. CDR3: CASSQLGEKLFF. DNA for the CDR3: TGTGCCAGCAGCCAACTTGGGGAAAAACTGTTTTTT.

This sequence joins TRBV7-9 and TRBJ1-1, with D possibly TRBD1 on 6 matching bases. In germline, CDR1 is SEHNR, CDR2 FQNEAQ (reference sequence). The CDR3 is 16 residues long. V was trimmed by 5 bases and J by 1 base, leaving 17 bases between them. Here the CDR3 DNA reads TGTGCCAGCAGCCAGGGGAGGGCGACAGCGAACACTGAAGCTTTCTTT. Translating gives CASSQGRATANTEAFF.

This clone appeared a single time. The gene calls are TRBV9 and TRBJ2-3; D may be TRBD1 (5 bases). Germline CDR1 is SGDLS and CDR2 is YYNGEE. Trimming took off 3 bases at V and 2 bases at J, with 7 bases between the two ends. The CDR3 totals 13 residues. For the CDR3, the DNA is TGTGCCAGCAGCGCGGACAACACAGATACGCAGTATTTT. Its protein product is CASSADNTDTQYF.

CDR3 nucleotides: TGCGCCAGCAGCCAAGAAAGAGATAATGAAAAACTGTTTTTT. Amino acids: CASSQERDNEKLFF. This chain joins TRBV4-1 and TRBJ1-4; D is uncertain. The CDR3 loop spans 14 amino acids. Per the germline V gene, CDR1 is MGHRA and CDR2 is YSYEKL. V lost 0 bases, J lost 4 bases, and 6 bases lay in between.

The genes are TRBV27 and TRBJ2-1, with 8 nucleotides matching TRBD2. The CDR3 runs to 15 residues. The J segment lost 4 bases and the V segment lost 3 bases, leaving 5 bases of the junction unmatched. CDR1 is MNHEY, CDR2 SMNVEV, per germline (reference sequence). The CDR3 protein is CASSFAAGGYNEQFF. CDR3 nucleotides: TGTGCCAGCAGTTTCGCGGCGGGAGGTTACAATGAGCAGTTCTTC.

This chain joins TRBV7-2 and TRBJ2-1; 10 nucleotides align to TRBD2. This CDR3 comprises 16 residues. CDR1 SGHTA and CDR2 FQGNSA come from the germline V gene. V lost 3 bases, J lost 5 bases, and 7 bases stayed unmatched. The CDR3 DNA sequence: TGTGCCAGCAGCTTGGCAGCGGGAGGGCCCGACAATGAGCAGTTCTTC. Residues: CASSLAAGGPDNEQFF.

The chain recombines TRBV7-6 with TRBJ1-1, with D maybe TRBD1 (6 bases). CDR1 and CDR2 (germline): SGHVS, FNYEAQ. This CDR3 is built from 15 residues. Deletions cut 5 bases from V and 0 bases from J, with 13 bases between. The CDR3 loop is CASSQPTGLNTEAFF. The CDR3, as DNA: TGTGCCAGCAGCCAACCCACAGGGCTGAACACTGAAGCTTTCTTT.

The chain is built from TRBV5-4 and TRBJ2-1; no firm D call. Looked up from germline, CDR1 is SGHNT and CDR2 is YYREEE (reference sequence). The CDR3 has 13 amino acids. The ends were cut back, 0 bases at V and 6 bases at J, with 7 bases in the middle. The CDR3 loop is CASSLGRVNEQFF. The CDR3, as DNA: TGTGCCAGCAGCTTGGGTAGGGTCAATGAGCAGTTCTTC.

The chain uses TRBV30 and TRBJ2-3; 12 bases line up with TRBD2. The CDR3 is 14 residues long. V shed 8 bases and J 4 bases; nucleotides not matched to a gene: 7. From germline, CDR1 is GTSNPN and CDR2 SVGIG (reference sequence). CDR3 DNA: TGTGCCAGCCCTAGCGGGAGGGGATCAGATACGCAGTATTTT. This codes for CASPSGRGSDTQYF.

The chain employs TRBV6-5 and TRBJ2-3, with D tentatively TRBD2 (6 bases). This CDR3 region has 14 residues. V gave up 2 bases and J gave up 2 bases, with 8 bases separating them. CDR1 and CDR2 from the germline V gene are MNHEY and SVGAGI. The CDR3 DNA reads TGTGCCAGCAGTTACGGAGGGGCCACAGATACGCAGTATTTT. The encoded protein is CASSYGGATDTQYF.

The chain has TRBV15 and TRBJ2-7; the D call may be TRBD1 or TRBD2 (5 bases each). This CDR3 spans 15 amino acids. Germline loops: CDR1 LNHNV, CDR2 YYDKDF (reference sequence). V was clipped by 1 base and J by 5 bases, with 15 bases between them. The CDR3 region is CATSRGGKRVDEQYF. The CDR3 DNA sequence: TGTGCCACCAGCAGAGGGGGGAAGCGTGTAGACGAGCAGTACTTC.

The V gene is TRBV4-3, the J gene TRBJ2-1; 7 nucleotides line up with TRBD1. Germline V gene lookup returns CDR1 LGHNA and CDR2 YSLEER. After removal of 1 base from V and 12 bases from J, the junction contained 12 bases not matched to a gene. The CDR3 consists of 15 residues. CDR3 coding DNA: TGCGCCAGCAGCCAAGGGACAGGACCTTACGGCGGGCAGTTCTTC. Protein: CASSQGTGPYGGQFF.

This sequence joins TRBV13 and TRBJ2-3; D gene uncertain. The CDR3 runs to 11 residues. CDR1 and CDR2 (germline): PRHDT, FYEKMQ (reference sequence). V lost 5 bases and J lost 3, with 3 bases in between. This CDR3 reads CASSNTDTQYF. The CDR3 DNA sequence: TGTGCCAGCAGCAATACAGATACGCAGTATTTT.

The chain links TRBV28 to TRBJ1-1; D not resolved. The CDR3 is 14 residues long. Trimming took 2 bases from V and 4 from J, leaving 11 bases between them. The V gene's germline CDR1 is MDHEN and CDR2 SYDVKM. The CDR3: CASSLIALRTEAFF. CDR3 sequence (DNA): TGTGCCAGCAGTTTAATAGCATTGCGCACTGAAGCTTTCTTT.

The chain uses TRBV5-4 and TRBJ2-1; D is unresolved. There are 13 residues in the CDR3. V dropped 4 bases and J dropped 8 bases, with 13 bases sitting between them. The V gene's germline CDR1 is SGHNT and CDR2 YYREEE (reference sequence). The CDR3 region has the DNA TGTGCCAGCAGCCCCTCTCTCCCGGATGAGCAGTTCTTC. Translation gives CASSPSLPDEQFF. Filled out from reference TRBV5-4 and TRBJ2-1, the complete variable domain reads ETGVTQSPTHLIKTRGQQVTLRCSSQSGHNTVSWYQQALGQGPQFIFQYYREEENGRGNFPPRFSGLQFPNYSSELNVNALELDDSALYLCASSPSLPDEQFFGPGTRLTVL.